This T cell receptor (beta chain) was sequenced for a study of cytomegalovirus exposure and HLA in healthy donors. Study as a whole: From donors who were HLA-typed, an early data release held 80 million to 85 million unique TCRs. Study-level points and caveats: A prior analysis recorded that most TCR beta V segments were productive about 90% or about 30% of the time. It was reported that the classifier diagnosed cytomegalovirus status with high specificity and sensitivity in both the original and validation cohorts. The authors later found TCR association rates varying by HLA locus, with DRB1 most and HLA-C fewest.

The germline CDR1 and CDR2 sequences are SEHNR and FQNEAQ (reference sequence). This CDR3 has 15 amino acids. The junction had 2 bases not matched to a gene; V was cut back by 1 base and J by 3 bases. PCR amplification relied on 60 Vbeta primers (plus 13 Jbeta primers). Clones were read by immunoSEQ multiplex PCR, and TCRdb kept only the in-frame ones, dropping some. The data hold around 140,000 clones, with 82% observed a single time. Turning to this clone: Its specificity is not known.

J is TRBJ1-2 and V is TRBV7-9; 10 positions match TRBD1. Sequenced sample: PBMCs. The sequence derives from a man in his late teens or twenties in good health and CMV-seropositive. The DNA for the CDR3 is TGTGCCAGCAGCTTAGTAGGGACAGGGGACTATGGCTACACCTTC. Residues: CASSLVGTGDYGYTF.